This TCR beta chain derives from a study of OX40 agonist ivuxolimab in advanced cancers. Looking at the study overall: Treatment received earlier with anti-PD-1, anti-PD-L1 or anti-CTLA-4 agents was allowed, and less than 45% had some. Points from the study as a whole: There were, on average, more expanded clones in CD8+ T cells than in CD4+.

With respect to this clone: Its target is not known.

Germline-derived CDR1 and CDR2 are SGDLS and YYNGEE. The CDR3 spans 14 residues. The V gene lost 4 bases and the J gene lost 5 bases, with 15 bases spanning the gap. Only in-frame clones appear in the TCRdb table, and some are missing; sequencing was by immunoSEQ multiplex PCR. This table has some 150,000 clones, around 93% appearing once. At cycle 4 day 1, cycle 7 day 1, and baseline, blood was sampled. The source of this sequence is an adult with an advanced solid tumor such as melanoma, head and neck, liver or kidney cancer. The rearrangement uses TRBV9 and TRBJ1-1; perhaps TRBD1 as D (6 bases). Sequenced material: CD4+ or CD8+ T cells sorted from blood, taken in a trial of the OX40 agonist ivuxolimab. The CDR3 DNA follows: TGTGCCAGCAGCCCCCGGGGGGCGCGGACTGAAGCTTTCTTT. It encodes CASSPRGARTEAFF. The variable domain in full, with the rest retrieved from reference TRBV9 and TRBJ1-1, is DSGVTQTPKHLITATGQRVTLRCSPRSGDLSVYWYQQSLDQGLQFLIQYYNGEERAKGNILERFSAQQFPDLHSELNLSSLELGDSALYFCASSPRGARTEAFFGQGTRLTVV.